This T cell receptor (beta chain) was profiled in a study of post-analysis software for immune sequencing data. Study conclusions and caveats: F measure showed strong co-clustering of same-batch samples. TRBV segments more frequent in patients than in controls numbered roughly 5 and included TRBV5-6, TRBV5-1 and TRBV20-1.

Concerning this clonotype itself: Its specificity is unknown.

TCR beta cDNA libraries had unique molecular identifiers. TCRdb fed the PCR reads into MiXCR, producing one record per CDR3 protein. The data contain about 200,000 distinct CDR3 sequences, roughly 28% of them seen just once; the ten biggest clones take up nearly 3.5%. V was pared by 2 bases and J by 2 bases, with 12 bases between. The CDR3 loop spans 15 amino acids. CDR1 and CDR2 (germline): KGHSH, LQKENI. The receptor comes from a girl aged 2-17 years with multiple sclerosis. The chain joins TRBV18 to TRBJ2-5; D perhaps matches TRBD1 (6 bases). Input material: blood. This chain's CDR3 is CASSPGRQGQETQYF. Written as DNA, the CDR3 is TGTGCCAGCTCACCAGGAAGGCAGGGGCAAGAGACCCAGTACTTC.